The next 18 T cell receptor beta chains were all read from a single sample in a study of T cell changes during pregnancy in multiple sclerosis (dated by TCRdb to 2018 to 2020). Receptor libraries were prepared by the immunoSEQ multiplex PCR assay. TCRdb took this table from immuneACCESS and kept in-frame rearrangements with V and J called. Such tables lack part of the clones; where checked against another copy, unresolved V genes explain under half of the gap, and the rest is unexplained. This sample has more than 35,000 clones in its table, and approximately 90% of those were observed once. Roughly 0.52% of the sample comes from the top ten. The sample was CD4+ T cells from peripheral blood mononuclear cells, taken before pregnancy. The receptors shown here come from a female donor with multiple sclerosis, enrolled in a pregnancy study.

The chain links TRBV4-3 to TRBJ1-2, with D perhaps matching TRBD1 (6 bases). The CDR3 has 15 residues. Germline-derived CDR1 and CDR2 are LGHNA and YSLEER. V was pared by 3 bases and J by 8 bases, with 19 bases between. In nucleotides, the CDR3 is TGCGCCAGCAGCCATATGGACAGAGGCGAGGGGGGCTACACCTTC. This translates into CASSHMDRGEGGYTF.

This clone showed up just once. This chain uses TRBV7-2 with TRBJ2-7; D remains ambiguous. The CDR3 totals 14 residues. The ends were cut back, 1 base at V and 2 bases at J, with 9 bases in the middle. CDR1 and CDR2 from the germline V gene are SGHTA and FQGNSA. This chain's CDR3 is CASSLGHGAYEQYF. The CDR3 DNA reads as TGTGCCAGCAGCTTAGGGCACGGAGCCTACGAGCAGTACTTC.

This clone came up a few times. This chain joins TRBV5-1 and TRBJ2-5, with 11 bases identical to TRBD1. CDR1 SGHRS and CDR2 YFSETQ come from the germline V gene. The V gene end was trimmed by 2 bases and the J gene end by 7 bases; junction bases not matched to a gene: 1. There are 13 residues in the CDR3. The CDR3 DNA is TGCGCCAGCAGCTTCGGACAGGGGGCGACCCAGTACTTC. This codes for CASSFGQGATQYF.

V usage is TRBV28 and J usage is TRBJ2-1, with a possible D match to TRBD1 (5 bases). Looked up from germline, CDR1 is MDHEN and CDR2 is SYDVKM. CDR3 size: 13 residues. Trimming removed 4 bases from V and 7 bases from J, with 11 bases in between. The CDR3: CASSSTVRNEQFF. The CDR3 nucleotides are TGTGCCAGCAGTTCGACAGTTAGGAATGAGCAGTTCTTC. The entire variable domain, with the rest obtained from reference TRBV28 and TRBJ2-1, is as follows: DVKVTQSSRYLVKRTGEKVFLECVQDMDHENMFWYRQDPGLGLRLIYFSYDVKMKEKGDIPEGYSVSREKKERFSLILESASTNQTSMYLCASSSTVRNEQFFGPGTRLTVL.

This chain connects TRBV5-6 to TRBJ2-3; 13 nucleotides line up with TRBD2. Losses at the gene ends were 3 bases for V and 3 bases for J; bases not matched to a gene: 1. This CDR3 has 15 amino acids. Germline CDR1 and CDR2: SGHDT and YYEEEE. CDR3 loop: CASSSGLAGTDTQYF. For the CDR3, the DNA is TGTGCCAGCAGCTCGGGACTAGCGGGGACAGATACGCAGTATTTT.

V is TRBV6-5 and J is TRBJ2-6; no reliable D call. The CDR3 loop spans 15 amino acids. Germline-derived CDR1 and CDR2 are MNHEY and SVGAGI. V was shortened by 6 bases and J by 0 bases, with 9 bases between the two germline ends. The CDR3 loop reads CASSLGLSGANVLTF. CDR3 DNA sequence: TGTGCCAGCAGCCTGGGCCTCTCTGGGGCCAACGTCCTGACTTTC.

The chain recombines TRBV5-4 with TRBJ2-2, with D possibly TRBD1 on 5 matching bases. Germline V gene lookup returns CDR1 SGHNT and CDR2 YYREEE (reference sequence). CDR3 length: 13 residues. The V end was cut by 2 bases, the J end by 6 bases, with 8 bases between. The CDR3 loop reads CASSLTGPGELFF. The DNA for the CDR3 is TGTGCCAGCAGCTTAACAGGTCCCGGGGAGCTGTTTTTT.

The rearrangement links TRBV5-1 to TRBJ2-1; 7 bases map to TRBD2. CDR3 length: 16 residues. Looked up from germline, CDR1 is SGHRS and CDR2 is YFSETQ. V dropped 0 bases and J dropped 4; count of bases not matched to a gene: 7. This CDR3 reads CASSLDAGGLYNEQFF. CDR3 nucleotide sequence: TGCGCCAGCAGCTTGGACGCCGGGGGGTTATACAATGAGCAGTTCTTC.

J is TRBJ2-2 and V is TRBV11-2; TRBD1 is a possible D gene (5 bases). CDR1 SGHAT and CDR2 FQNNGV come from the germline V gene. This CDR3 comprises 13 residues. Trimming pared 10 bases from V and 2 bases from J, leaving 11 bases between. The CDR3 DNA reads TGTGCCACCGCAGGGTCCAACACCGGGGAGCTGTTTTTT. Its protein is CATAGSNTGELFF.

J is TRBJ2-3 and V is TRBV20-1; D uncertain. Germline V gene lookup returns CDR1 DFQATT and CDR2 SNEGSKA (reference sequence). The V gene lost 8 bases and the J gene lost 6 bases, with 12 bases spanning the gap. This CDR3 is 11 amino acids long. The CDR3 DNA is TGCAGTCCAACCACCCGGGATACGCAGTATTTT. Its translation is CSPTTRDTQYF.

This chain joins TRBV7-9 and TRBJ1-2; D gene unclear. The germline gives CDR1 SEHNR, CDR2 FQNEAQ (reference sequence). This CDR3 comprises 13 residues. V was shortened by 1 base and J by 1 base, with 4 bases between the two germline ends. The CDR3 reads CASSLESNYGYTF. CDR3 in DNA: TGTGCCAGCAGCTTAGAGAGTAACTATGGCTACACCTTC.

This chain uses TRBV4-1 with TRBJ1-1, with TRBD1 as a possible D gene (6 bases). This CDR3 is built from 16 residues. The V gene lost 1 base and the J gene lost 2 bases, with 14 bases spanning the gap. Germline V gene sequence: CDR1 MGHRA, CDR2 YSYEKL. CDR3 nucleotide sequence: TGCGCCAGCAGCCAAGGGGACATACGACTCAACACTGAAGCTTTCTTT. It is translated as CASSQGDIRLNTEAFF.

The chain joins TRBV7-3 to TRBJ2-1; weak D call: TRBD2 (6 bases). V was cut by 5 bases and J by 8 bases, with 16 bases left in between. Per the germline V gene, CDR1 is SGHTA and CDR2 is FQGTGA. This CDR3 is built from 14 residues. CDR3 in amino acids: CASSLQRGTYEQFF. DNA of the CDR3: TGTGCCAGCAGCCTTCAACGGGGGACCTATGAGCAGTTCTTC. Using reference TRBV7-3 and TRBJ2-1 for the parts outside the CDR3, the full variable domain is GAGVSQTPSNKVTEKGKYVELRCDPISGHTALYWYRQSLGQGPEFLIYFQGTGAADDSGLPNDRFFAVRPEGSVSTLKIQRTERGDSAVYLCASSLQRGTYEQFFGPGTRLTVL.

CDR3 residues: CASSLAGAYGYTF. CDR3 nucleotide sequence: TGTGCCAGCAGCTTAGCAGGGGCGTATGGCTACACCTTC. The chain uses TRBV7-2 and TRBJ1-2; a possible D gene is TRBD1 (5 bases). Trimming took off 0 bases at V and 5 bases at J, with 7 bases between the two ends. The CDR3 spans 13 residues. The germline gives CDR1 SGHTA, CDR2 FQGNSA.

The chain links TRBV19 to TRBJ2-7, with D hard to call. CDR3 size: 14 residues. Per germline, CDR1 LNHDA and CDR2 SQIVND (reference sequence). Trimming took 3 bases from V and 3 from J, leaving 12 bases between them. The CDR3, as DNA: TGTGCCAGTAGTATGCTAGGAGCACGCTACGAGCAGTACTTC. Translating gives CASSMLGARYEQYF.

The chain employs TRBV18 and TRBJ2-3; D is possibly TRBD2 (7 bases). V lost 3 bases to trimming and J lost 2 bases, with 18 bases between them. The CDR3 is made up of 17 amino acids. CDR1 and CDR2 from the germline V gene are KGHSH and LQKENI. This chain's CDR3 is CASSPSNRGALTDTQYF. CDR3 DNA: TGTGCCAGCTCACCCAGTAACCGGGGGGCCCTCACAGATACGCAGTATTTT.

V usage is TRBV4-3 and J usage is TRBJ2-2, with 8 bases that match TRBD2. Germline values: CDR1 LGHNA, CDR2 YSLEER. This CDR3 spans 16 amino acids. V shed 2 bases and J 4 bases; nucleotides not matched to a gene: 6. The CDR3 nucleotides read TGCGCCAGCAGCCAACGTCACCGGGGGGGCACCGGGGAGCTGTTTTTT. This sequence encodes CASSQRHRGGTGELFF.

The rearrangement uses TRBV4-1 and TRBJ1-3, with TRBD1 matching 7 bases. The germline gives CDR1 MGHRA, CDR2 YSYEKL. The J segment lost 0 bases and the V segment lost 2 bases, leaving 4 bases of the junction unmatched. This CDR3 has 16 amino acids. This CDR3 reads CASSQRTGLSGNTIYF. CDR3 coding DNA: TGCGCCAGCAGCCAAAGGACAGGCCTCTCTGGAAACACCATATATTTT.